The present T cell receptor (beta chain) was sequenced within a study of T cells after posttransplantation cyclophosphamide. Study-level findings and limits: Donor-recipient repertoire similarity was low at 1-2 months, rising over year one. TRB clonality was highly associated with recipient CMV seropositivity and reactivation. Skin or GI-infiltrating T cells shared few TRB sequences with blood.

Libraries were prepared by immunoSEQ multiplex PCR; TCRdb keeps only in-frame clonotypes and omits some of them. The sample records some 1,600 clones, over 60% being singletons. Comments on this clone: Antigen specificity is unknown.

Busulfan-fludarabine conditioning, marrow transplant, and cyclophosphamide on days +3 and +4 were administered. The TCR comes from a male patient aged 50 to 60 who received an allogeneic stem cell transplant from an unrelated donor, was CMV-positive, and had acute GVHD only. Some of these T cells may belong to the graft donor. The input for sequencing was CD4+ T cells sorted from PBMCs, taken after allogeneic stem cell transplant with posttransplant cyclophosphamide.

The CDR3 reads CASSPGQLNTEAFF. CDR3 sequence (DNA): TGTGCCAGTAGTCCGGGACAACTGAACACTGAAGCTTTCTTT. The chain links TRBV19 to TRBJ1-1, with a possible D match to TRBD1 (6 bases). The CDR3 extends over 14 amino acids. The germline V and J ends were trimmed by 5 bases and 0 bases, with 10 bases remaining between them. CDR1 and CDR2 from the germline V gene are LNHDA and SQIVND (reference sequence).